In this sample, the clone carrying this T cell receptor (beta chain) turned up many times. HTBI primers from iRepertoire and Arm-PCR of CDR3 regions yielded the TCR beta libraries. One entry per CDR3 protein, called by TCRdb with MiXCR from the multiplex PCR reads. The table has 540,000 or so distinct CDR3 sequences, about 14% seen once; the top ten hold 10%. Time point indicated: newly diagnosed GD, antithyroid drugs for less than 3 months. Scientists built the TCR library using RNA that was extracted from PBMCs. This entry comes from a study of regulatory T cells in long-lasting Graves disease. Background on the study: Antithyroid drugs had been taken under 3 months by newly diagnosed Graves' patients.

In addition, the sample was reused for a study of T cells in Graves' hyperthyroidism and ophthalmopathy.

The TCR sequence derives from a man younger than 45 with Graves disease. The specimen was peripheral blood mononuclear cells (PBMCs), collected at new diagnosis, from a patient treated with antithyroid drugs.

The chain's CDR3 is CSARDKGGTSYEQYF. In nucleotides, the CDR3 is TGCAGTGCTAGAGATAAGGGCGGAACCTCCTACGAGCAGTACTTC. The chain joins TRBV20-1 to TRBJ2-7; D gene ambiguous. V dropped 0 bases and J dropped 0 bases, with 12 bases sitting between them. The CDR3 loop spans 15 amino acids. The germline CDR1 and CDR2 sequences are DFQATT and SNEGSKA (reference sequence).